This T cell receptor (beta chain) was identified in a study of sequential checkpoint blockade in melanoma. On the study more broadly: Each arm's sequence ended with maintenance nivolumab.

In the case of this clone: Its ends do not fully match the called genes, so a read error is possible.

Germline V gene data show CDR1 as SSHAT and CDR2 as FNYEAQ (reference sequence). The CDR3 length is 15 residues. Treatment defined: randomized to nivolumab then ipilimumab (arm A) or the reverse (arm B). Assay used: immunoSEQ multiplex PCR; TCRdb lists only in-frame clones, some missing. The data hold around 20,000 clones, with about four fifths observed a single time. This sequence was found in a human donor with melanoma. Specimen: CD8+ T cells sorted from blood (inferred from file names), collected from a patient given nivolumab and ipilimumab in sequence. The chain couples TRBV7-7 to TRBJ2-7, with TRBD2 matching over 7 bases. The DNA for the CDR3 is TGTGCTAGCAGCCTAGAACCGGGGACTATCTACGAGCAGTACTTC. Residues: CASSLEPGTIYEQYF.